This TCR beta chain was captured in a study of Graves' ophthalmopathy and Graves' hyperthyroidism. This clonotype was found many times. This CDR3 region has 13 residues. The V gene lost 8 bases and the J gene lost 0 bases, with 13 bases spanning the gap. From germline, CDR1 is DFQATT and CDR2 SNEGSKA (reference sequence). As the template, RNA transcripts were used to amplify TCR beta CDR3 regions. Second-round multiplex PCR came after first-round RT-PCR with HTBI primers. TCRdb reprocessed the multiplex PCR reads with MiXCR, giving one entry per CDR3 protein. The data contain hundreds of thousands of distinct CDR3 sequences, about 22% of them singletons.

The material sequenced was peripheral blood. J is TRBJ2-5 and V is TRBV20-1; D tentatively reads TRBD1 or TRBD2 (5 bases each). The sequence was obtained from a woman aged 45-65 years with Graves' ophthalmopathy. The CDR3 DNA is TGCAGTCCCGGGACGACTCACCAAGAGACCCAGTACTTC. Residues: CSPGTTHQETQYF.